These 28 T cell receptor beta chains were sequenced from one sample in a study of shared clonotypes between healthy human individuals. The method was immunoSEQ multiplex PCR; TCRdb's version includes in-frame clones alone and lacks a portion of them. The sample lists about 1 million clones, about 70% seen once, with approximately 1.5% in the top ten. Sample: memory CD4+ T cells sorted from blood. Subset denoted: CD45RA-negative fraction. Receptor source: a man aged 18 to 30 in good health.

V usage is TRBV5-1 and J usage is TRBJ1-1, with 7 bases identical to TRBD1. Germline V lookup: CDR1 SGHRS, CDR2 YFSETQ. The CDR3 has 15 amino acids. V gave up 5 bases and J gave up 6 bases; unmatched junction bases: 13. The CDR3 nucleotides read TGCGCCAGCAGTTATGGACAGGCCTTGGTGGCTGAAGCTTTCTTT. It is translated as CASSYGQALVAEAFF.

The rearrangement links TRBV7-9 to TRBJ1-1; D gene ambiguous. Looked up from germline, CDR1 is SEHNR and CDR2 is FQNEAQ (reference sequence). Trimming took off 4 bases at V and 5 bases at J, with 8 bases between the two ends. The length of the CDR3 is 12 residues. CDR3 residues: CASSSLVTEAFF. DNA for the CDR3: TGTGCCAGCAGCTCTCTAGTGACTGAAGCTTTCTTT.

The genes are TRBV27 and TRBJ2-5; 10 bases map to TRBD1. This CDR3 region has 13 residues. V trimming: 6 bases; J trimming: 7 bases; junction bases outside the gene matches: 5. Germline V gives CDR1 MNHEY, CDR2 SMNVEV (reference sequence). This CDR3 is CASSAGQGTTQYF. CDR3 sequence (DNA): TGTGCCAGCAGCGCGGGACAGGGGACGACCCAGTACTTC.

Note on this clone: This specimen includes other DNA sequences encoding the same CDR3. The chain combines TRBV10-3 with TRBJ2-7, with 8 bases lining up with TRBD2. Germline assignment: CDR1 ENHRY and CDR2 SYGVKD. The CDR3 is 13 residues long. The junction had 1 base not matched to a gene; V was cut back by 2 bases and J by 4 bases. The CDR3 sequence: CAISERGGYEQYF. The CDR3 nucleotides are TGTGCCATCAGTGAGCGGGGGGGTTACGAGCAGTACTTC.

DNA for the CDR3: TGTGCCAGTAGTACCCTGAGGGGGCGCGGCGAGCAGTTCTTC. This sequence encodes CASSTLRGRGEQFF. The rearrangement joins TRBV19 to TRBJ2-1; TRBD1 aligns across 7 bases. The CDR3 is 14 amino acids. The germline V gene encodes CDR1 LNHDA and CDR2 SQIVND (reference sequence). V lost 4 bases and J lost 10; bases outside the gene matches: 10.

The V and J genes are TRBV6-1 and TRBJ2-3; the match to TRBD2 covers 13 bases. The CDR3 contains 16 residues. V gave up 3 bases and J gave up 1 base; unmatched junction bases: 1. Germline values: CDR1 MNHNS, CDR2 SASEGT. The CDR3 DNA follows: TGTGCCAGCAGTGACGGACTAGCGGGGGGCACAGATACGCAGTATTTT. Translating gives CASSDGLAGGTDTQYF.

Ten or more counts support this clone. Other DNA variants within this sample encode the same CDR3. The chain joins TRBV5-4 to TRBJ1-1; 7 bases match TRBD1. J gave up 2 bases and V 3 bases, and 7 bases lay outside the gene matches. Germline V gene data show CDR1 as SGHNT and CDR2 as YYREEE (reference sequence). This CDR3 region has 15 residues. The DNA for the CDR3 is TGTGCCAGCAGCTGGGGGAGACAGGGCAACACTGAAGCTTTCTTT. This gives the protein CASSWGRQGNTEAFF.

As DNA, the CDR3 is TGTGCCAGCAGTTTGGGACTCAGAAACTATGGCTACACCTTC. Its protein product is CASSLGLRNYGYTF. This chain connects TRBV28 to TRBJ1-2; TRBD1 might be the D (5 bases). This CDR3 is built from 14 residues. Trimming cost V 3 bases and J 2 bases, with 10 bases left between them. Germline V gene data show CDR1 as MDHEN and CDR2 as SYDVKM.

The genes are TRBV11-3 and TRBJ2-2, with D possibly being TRBD1 (5 bases). This CDR3 comprises 16 residues. Germline CDR1 is SGHNT and CDR2 is YENEEA. The V end lost 5 bases, the J end lost 4 bases, and 17 bases lay between the germline ends. This CDR3 is CASSRLGQTSTGELFF. The DNA of the CDR3 is TGTGCCAGCAGCCGCCTCGGACAAACAAGCACCGGGGAGCTGTTTTTT.

The V call is TRBV5-6, the J call TRBJ2-7; D gene unclear. Trimming cost V 4 bases and J 3 bases, with 8 bases left between them. There are 12 residues in the CDR3. Germline CDR1 reads SGHDT; CDR2 reads YYEEEE. CDR3 coding DNA: TGTGCCAGCAGCCGCGCCAACTACGAGCAGTACTTC. Residues: CASSRANYEQYF.

The chain has TRBV5-6 and TRBJ2-2; 12 bases are a match to TRBD2. Germline lookup yields CDR1 SGHDT and CDR2 YYEEEE. V trimming: 3 bases; J trimming: 7 bases; junction bases outside the gene matches: 13. The CDR3 totals 18 residues. The CDR3 loop is CASSSPLAGGHLVGELFF. DNA of the CDR3: TGTGCCAGCAGCTCGCCCCTAGCGGGAGGGCATCTGGTCGGGGAGCTGTTTTTT.

The J gene is TRBJ1-2, the V gene TRBV5-1; D possibly corresponds to TRBD1 (5 bases). Germline V lookup: CDR1 SGHRS, CDR2 YFSETQ. This CDR3 has 13 residues. V was cut by 5 bases and J by 6 bases, with 14 bases left in between. CDR3 in DNA: TGCGCCAGCAGTCGGGACGGGTCGGATGGCTACACCTTC. It encodes CASSRDGSDGYTF.

The rearrangement joins TRBV9 to TRBJ1-3, with D unresolved. The CDR3 extends over 13 amino acids. The V gene lost 6 bases and the J gene lost 2 bases, with 9 bases spanning the gap. Per the germline V gene, CDR1 is SGDLS and CDR2 is YYNGEE. The CDR3 here is CASTSGAGNTIYF. DNA for the CDR3: TGTGCCAGCACGTCCGGGGCTGGAAACACCATATATTTT. Supplemented by reference TRBV9 and TRBJ1-3, the full variable domain reads DSGVTQTPKHLITATGQRVTLRCSPRSGDLSVYWYQQSLDQGLQFLIQYYNGEERAKGNILERFSAQQFPDLHSELNLSSLELGDSALYFCASTSGAGNTIYFGEGSWLTVV.

The chain combines TRBV27 with TRBJ1-2; D call uncertain. The CDR3 length is 13 residues. The germline V gene has CDR1 MNHEY and CDR2 SMNVEV (reference sequence). V was pared by 4 bases and J by 2 bases, with 8 bases between. The CDR3 loop is CASSSYPNYGYTF. Written as DNA, the CDR3 is TGTGCCAGCAGTTCTTACCCGAACTATGGCTACACCTTC.

The V and J genes are TRBV18 and TRBJ2-3; D gene uncertain. This CDR3 contains 12 residues. Trimming took 6 bases from V and 0 from J, leaving 4 bases between them. Germline V gene sequence: CDR1 KGHSH, CDR2 LQKENI. CDR3 amino acids: CASSGSTDTQYF. The CDR3 DNA sequence: TGTGCCAGCTCGGGCAGCACAGATACGCAGTATTTT. The full variable domain, with the rest looked up from reference TRBV18 and TRBJ2-3, is NAGVMQNPRHLVRRRGQEARLRCSPMKGHSHVYWYRQLPEEGLKFMVYLQKENIIDESGMPKERFSAEFPKEGPSILRIQQVVRGDSAAYFCASSGSTDTQYFGPGTRLTVL.

V usage is TRBV7-9 and J usage is TRBJ1-5, with TRBD1 matching over 9 bases. The CDR3 extends over 15 amino acids. CDR1 and CDR2 (germline): SEHNR, FQNEAQ (reference sequence). Trimming at V came to 5 bases and at J to 8 bases, leaving 10 bases not matched to a gene. The CDR3: CASSKRGQGFEPQHF. In DNA form, the CDR3 reads TGTGCCAGCAGCAAGAGAGGACAGGGGTTTGAGCCCCAGCATTTT.

This clone was seen only a few times. Other DNA sequences of this sample code for an identical CDR3. This rearrangement joins TRBV10-3 to TRBJ2-3, with D tentatively TRBD1 (6 bases). The length of the CDR3 is 13 residues. Trimming took 5 bases from V and 2 from J, leaving 8 bases between them. Germline loops: CDR1 ENHRY, CDR2 SYGVKD. CDR3 bases: TGTGCCATCAGTACAGGGTTCACAGATACGCAGTATTTT. Translating it yields CAISTGFTDTQYF.

This chain connects TRBV10-2 to TRBJ2-1; 8 nucleotides line up with TRBD1. CDR1 and CDR2 from the germline V gene are WSHSY and SAAADI. The CDR3 contains 15 residues. J was trimmed by 4 bases and V by 3 bases; bases with no gene match: 5. In DNA, the CDR3 is TGCGCCAGCAGTGACCCGGGACAGGTATACAATGAGCAGTTCTTC. It specifies CASSDPGQVYNEQFF.

The chain uses TRBV5-5 and TRBJ2-7, with a weak D call TRBD1 (5 bases). Trimming removed 0 bases at V and 5 bases at J, with 12 bases between. The CDR3 is 14 amino acids. Germline CDR1 and CDR2: SGHKS and YYEKEE (reference sequence). CDR3 sequence: CASSLAQVTNEQYF. The CDR3 DNA follows: TGTGCCAGCAGCTTGGCACAGGTGACGAACGAGCAGTACTTC. The full variable domain, in which reference TRBV5-5 and TRBJ2-7 provide the parts outside the CDR3, is DAGVTQSPTHLIKTRGQQVTLRCSPISGHKSVSWYQQVLGQGPQFIFQYYEKEERGRGNFPDRFSARQFPNYSSELNVNALLLGDSALYLCASSLAQVTNEQYFGPGTRLTVT.

The V and J genes are TRBV4-1 and TRBJ2-1; 9 bases align to TRBD1. Germline assignment: CDR1 MGHRA and CDR2 YSYEKL. V gave up 4 bases and J gave up 0 bases; unmatched junction bases: 13. CDR3 length: 19 residues. Here the CDR3 DNA reads TGCGCCAGCAGCCGATTGGGGACAGGGACCTTTAACTCCTACAATGAGCAGTTCTTC. The encoded protein is CASSRLGTGTFNSYNEQFF.

This clone has ten or more counts. Other DNA sequences in the sample encode the same CDR3. This rearrangement joins TRBV19 to TRBJ1-2; D is possibly TRBD1 (6 bases). Germline lookup yields CDR1 LNHDA and CDR2 SQIVND (reference sequence). CDR3 size: 13 residues. The V end lost 9 bases, the J end lost 0 bases, and 11 bases lay between the germline ends. CDR3: CASRQDSNYGYTF. The CDR3, as DNA: TGTGCCAGCAGACAGGATTCTAACTATGGCTACACCTTC. The whole variable domain, remainder taken from reference TRBV19 and TRBJ1-2, is DGGITQSPKYLFRKEGQNVTLSCEQNLNHDAMYWYRQDPGQGLRLIYYSQIVNDFQKGDIAEGYSVSREKKESFPLTVTSAQKNPTAFYLCASRQDSNYGYTFGSGTRLTVV.

The rearrangement joins TRBV5-1 to TRBJ2-1; D gene unclear. The ends were cut back, 5 bases at V and 5 bases at J, with 17 bases in the middle. This CDR3 spans 15 amino acids. Germline V gene sequence: CDR1 SGHRS, CDR2 YFSETQ. CDR3 amino acids: CASSEGPLYNNEQFF. The CDR3 DNA reads as TGCGCCAGCAGTGAAGGACCTCTTTACAACAATGAGCAGTTCTTC.

Note on this clone: The same CDR3 also results from other DNA sequences found in this sample. This sequence joins TRBV6-6 and TRBJ1-2; maybe TRBD1 (5 bases). Trimming pared 11 bases from V and 3 bases from J, leaving 13 bases between. Per germline, CDR1 MNHNY and CDR2 SVGAGI (reference sequence). The CDR3 is made up of 12 amino acids. The CDR3 nucleotides read TGTGCCTCTAGGGGAGGGGACTATGGCTACACCTTC. This gives the protein CASRGGDYGYTF.

This clone was counted many times. This chain links TRBV10-1 with TRBJ2-7, with 9 bases identical to TRBD1. V was clipped by 7 bases and J by 2 bases; unmatched bases: 6. This CDR3 comprises 14 residues. Germline V gives CDR1 WNHNN, CDR2 SYGVQD (reference sequence). For the CDR3, the DNA is TGCGCCAGCACCCAGGGACAGGGACCCTACGAGCAGTACTTC. This encodes CASTQGQGPYEQYF.

This sequence joins TRBV28 and TRBJ1-2; D gene uncertain. In germline, CDR1 is MDHEN, CDR2 SYDVKM. The CDR3 is 15 residues long. Deletions cut 10 bases from V and 0 bases from J, with 18 bases between. The CDR3: CATAVAPGANYGYTF. The CDR3 DNA reads TGTGCCACCGCGGTCGCGCCGGGAGCTAACTATGGCTACACCTTC.

This rearrangement joins TRBV5-1 to TRBJ2-5; no clear D gene. Trimming took 4 bases from V and 5 from J, leaving 12 bases between them. This CDR3 spans 13 amino acids. CDR1 is SGHRS and CDR2 is YFSETQ in the germline V gene. CDR3 protein: CASSPRVFETQYF. The CDR3 DNA sequence: TGCGCCAGCAGCCCTCGGGTGTTTGAGACCCAGTACTTC.

This chain uses TRBV7-9 with TRBJ2-5; no clear D. This CDR3 spans 14 amino acids. Between the trimmed V and J ends, which lost 1 base and 2 bases, there was a span of 8 bases. Germline V gives CDR1 SEHNR, CDR2 FQNEAQ (reference sequence). The CDR3 region is CASSLGNEQETQYF. CDR3 DNA sequence: TGTGCCAGCAGCTTAGGAAATGAACAAGAGACCCAGTACTTC.

V usage is TRBV15 and J usage is TRBJ2-7; 7 nucleotides line up with TRBD1. V was pared by 7 bases and J by 4 bases, with 16 bases of the junction left unmatched. This CDR3 contains 16 residues. Germline V lookup: CDR1 LNHNV, CDR2 YYDKDF (reference sequence). The CDR3: CATTKGNRDSIYEQYF. As DNA, the CDR3 is TGTGCCACCACCAAAGGAAACCGGGACAGCATATACGAGCAGTACTTC.